The T cell receptor beta chain described here comes from a study of blood T cell repertoires in COVID-19. For the study at large: Researchers got acute and convalescent COVID-19 samples from the United States, Italy and Spain. T cells, B-cell-depleted T cells, or PBMCs supplied cDNA or gDNA.

Germline CDR1 is SGHRS and CDR2 is YFSETQ. This CDR3 has 14 amino acids. V was cut by 4 bases and J by 2 bases, with 10 bases left in between. Under the authors' procedure: Reference gene primer amplification yielded estimated nucleated cell counts. The assay was immunoSEQ multiplex PCR, and TCRdb's table has in-frame clones only and misses some. That table gives V, J and clone size, and the DNA gave D and trimming. The sample lists fewer than 300,000 clones; 88% were seen once. Participant reports of clinical history set cohort assignment. The genes are TRBV5-1 and TRBJ1-5, with D uncertain. This TCR was sampled from a woman between 35 and 50 years old with acute COVID-19. The specimen sequenced was PBMCs or T cells enriched from blood (not recorded which). Written as DNA, the CDR3 is TGCGCCAGCAGCGTTGGCGGGGGCAATCAGCCCCAGCATTTT. It codes for CASSVGGGNQPQHF. Complete variable domain (other parts from reference TRBV5-1 and TRBJ1-5): KAGVTQTPRYLIKTRGQQVTLSCSPISGHRSVSWYQQTPGQGLQFLFEYFSETQRNKGNFPGRFSGRQFSNSRSEMNVSTLELGDSALYLCASSVGGGNQPQHFGDGTRLSIL.